This T cell receptor (beta chain) was documented in a study of cytomegalovirus exposure and HLA in healthy donors. Study information: Early release data held 85 million or so unique TCRs from HLA-typed donors.

It was with 60 Vbeta and 13 Jbeta primers that the PCR ran. The method was immunoSEQ multiplex PCR; TCRdb's version includes in-frame clones alone and lacks a portion of them. The table shows roughly 200,000 clones, with roughly 80% occurring only once. Points on this clone: The antigen remains undetermined.

Study conclusions and caveats: An analysis was carried out at a later point. It showed that HLA-associated TCR beta chains were more clonally expanded than equally common non-associated chains. In an earlier analysis, productive rearrangement rates for most beta V segments clustered near 87% or 30%. Most TCR sequences proved rare, with some public TCRs found in many donors.

V was clipped by 3 bases and J by 7 bases; unmatched bases: 7. This CDR3 comprises 15 residues. Germline V gives CDR1 MDHEN, CDR2 SYDVKM. The chain carries TRBV28 and TRBJ2-1; 9 bases are shared with TRBD2. This receptor was obtained from a woman aged 40 to 50 in good health and CMV-seronegative. The sample was PBMCs. CDR3 DNA sequence: TGTGCCAGCAGTTTTCGCGGGAGGGGCTCTAATGAGCAGTTCTTC. Its translation: CASSFRGRGSNEQFF.